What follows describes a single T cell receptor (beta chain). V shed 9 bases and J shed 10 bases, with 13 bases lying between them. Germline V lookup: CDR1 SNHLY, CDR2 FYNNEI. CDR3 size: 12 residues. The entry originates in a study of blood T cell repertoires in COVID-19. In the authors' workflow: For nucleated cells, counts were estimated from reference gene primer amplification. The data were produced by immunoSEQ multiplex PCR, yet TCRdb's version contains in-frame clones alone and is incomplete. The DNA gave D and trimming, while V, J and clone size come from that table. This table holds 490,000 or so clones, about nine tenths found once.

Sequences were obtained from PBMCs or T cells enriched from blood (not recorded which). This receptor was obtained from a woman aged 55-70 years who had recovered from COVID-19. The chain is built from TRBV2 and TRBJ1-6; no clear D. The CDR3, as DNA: TGTGCCAGTCATCCAGGAGGATCACCCCTCCACTTT. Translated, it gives CASHPGGSPLHF.